This TCR beta chain is from a study of blood T cell repertoires in COVID-19. Study processing details: Researchers report that nucleated cell counts were estimated from reference gene primer amplification. The table came from immunoSEQ multiplex PCR; TCRdb's copy has only in-frame clones and leaves some out. V and J calls and clone size are given by that table; D and trimming were obtained from the DNA. This sample has around 20,000 clones, with about 91% found just once. Looked up from germline, CDR1 is SGHAT and CDR2 is FQNNGV. J was trimmed by 5 bases and V by 7 bases; bases with no gene match: 4. The CDR3 sequence is 14 residues long.

The specimen sequenced was PBMCs or T cells enriched from blood (not recorded which). This sequence joins TRBV11-2 and TRBJ2-2; 10 nucleotides agree with TRBD2. The receptor was isolated from a woman younger than 45 who had recovered from COVID-19. This chain's CDR3 is CASTPSGGTGELFF. DNA of the CDR3: TGTGCCAGCACCCCTAGCGGGGGAACCGGGGAGCTGTTTTTT.